Shown below are 15 T cell receptor beta chains from a single sample sequenced in a study of blood T cell repertoires in COVID-19 (dated by TCRdb to about 2020). The library was prepared using the immunoSEQ multiplex PCR assay. What TCRdb holds here is the immuneACCESS table cut down to in-frame rearrangements. Part of the clones is not present; checked against another copy, under half of the missing clones reflect an unresolved V gene, and the others are unexplained. The sample data list about 55,000 clones, and 85% to 90% of these were observed just once. Jointly, the top ten make up 1.4% of the sample. Sequencing was carried out using peripheral blood. The receptors originated from a man aged 60 to 69 with acute or convalescent COVID-19.

This chain uses TRBV9 with TRBJ2-7; tentatively, D is TRBD2 (5 bases). This CDR3 is 15 amino acids long. Germline V gives CDR1 SGDLS, CDR2 YYNGEE. With 3 bases removed from V and 1 base from J, the gap between germline ends came to 14 bases. CDR3 sequence (DNA): TGTGCCAGCAGCGCCCCCCAACGGGGTTCCTACGAGCAGTACTTC. It specifies CASSAPQRGSYEQYF.

The J gene is TRBJ2-4, the V gene TRBV13; tentatively, D is TRBD2 (5 bases). CDR1 is PRHDT and CDR2 is FYEKMQ in the germline V gene (reference sequence). The CDR3 contains 14 residues. The V and J ends lost 3 bases and 2 bases respectively, with 8 bases between them. The CDR3 reads CASSFRDPKNIQYF. For the CDR3, the DNA is TGTGCCAGCAGCTTCCGGGATCCCAAAAACATTCAGTACTTC.

This chain links TRBV6-2 or TRBV6-3 with TRBJ2-7; possible D gene TRBD2, 5 bases. Trimming pared 3 bases from V and 6 bases from J, leaving 12 bases between. The CDR3 runs 13 residues. Per germline, CDR1 MNHEY and CDR2 SVGEGT. The CDR3 here is CASSYYGNTEQYF. The CDR3 DNA reads TGTGCCAGCAGTTATTACGGGAATACCGAGCAGTACTTC.

The V and J genes are TRBV20-1 and TRBJ1-2, with D possibly TRBD1 on 5 matching bases. V was trimmed by 3 bases and J by 1 base, leaving 18 bases between them. The CDR3 sequence is 16 residues long. Germline V gives CDR1 DFQATT, CDR2 SNEGSKA (reference sequence). CDR3 loop: CSASDGAGHRNYGYTF. In DNA, the CDR3 is TGCAGTGCTAGTGATGGCGCCGGACACCGTAACTATGGCTACACCTTC.

The V call is TRBV7-8, the J call TRBJ1-2, with D uncertain. The CDR3 has 19 residues. V was shortened by 1 base and J by 3 bases, with 24 bases between the two germline ends. Germline lookup yields CDR1 SGHVS and CDR2 FQNEAQ. The CDR3 reads CASSLDQMEAGWVYYGYTF. DNA for the CDR3: TGTGCCAGCAGCTTAGACCAGATGGAGGCCGGGTGGGTCTACTATGGCTACACCTTC.

The chain is built from TRBV7-9 and TRBJ2-3, with a weak D call TRBD2 (5 bases). This CDR3 is 16 amino acids long. The V gene's germline CDR1 is SEHNR and CDR2 FQNEAQ (reference sequence). Trimming left V 5 bases short and J 2 bases short, with 17 bases between. The CDR3, as DNA: TGTGCCAGCAGCCGCACGGGGAGCCCTCTCACAGATACGCAGTATTTT. Amino acids: CASSRTGSPLTDTQYF.

The chain couples TRBV5-5 to TRBJ2-1, with 8 bases that match TRBD2. There are 16 residues in the CDR3. Looked up from germline, CDR1 is SGHKS and CDR2 is YYEKEE (reference sequence). The trim removed 5 bases at V and 5 bases at J, leaving 12 bases unmatched. The CDR3 nucleotides are TGTGCCAGCAGTTTTTTCCGGGAGGGCCTAAACAATGAGCAGTTCTTC. This encodes CASSFFREGLNNEQFF.

The chain links TRBV28 to TRBJ2-3, with D unclear. V shed 5 bases and J shed 2 bases, with 11 bases lying between them. The germline CDR1 and CDR2 sequences are MDHEN and SYDVKM. CDR3 size: 14 residues. The CDR3 is CASSEQESTDTQYF. The CDR3 nucleotides are TGTGCCAGCAGTGAGCAGGAATCCACAGATACGCAGTATTTT.

The chain uses TRBV7-8 and TRBJ2-5, with a weak D call TRBD2 (7 bases). This CDR3 region has 16 residues. V lost 0 bases and J lost 5, with 16 bases in between. The germline CDR1 and CDR2 sequences are SGHVS and FQNEAQ. Here the CDR3 DNA reads TGTGCCAGCAGCTTAGCCCCCACGGGGGGCGGGGAGACCCAGTACTTC. It encodes CASSLAPTGGGETQYF.

J is TRBJ1-1 and V is TRBV28; D perhaps matches TRBD1 (6 bases). Germline V gives CDR1 MDHEN, CDR2 SYDVKM. Trimming removed 4 bases from V and 3 bases from J, with 18 bases in between. CDR3 length equals 16 residues. The DNA for the CDR3 is TGTGCCAGCAGTTACCACAGGGCACCGGGGTACACTGAAGCTTTCTTT. It specifies CASSYHRAPGYTEAFF.

The chain has TRBV7-8 and TRBJ1-2; a possible D gene is TRBD1 (6 bases). Germline loops: CDR1 SGHVS, CDR2 FQNEAQ. The CDR3 sequence is 15 residues long. Trimming took 3 bases from V and 4 from J, leaving 15 bases between them. The CDR3 reads CASSFSAAGAYGYTF. In nucleotides, the CDR3 is TGTGCCAGCAGCTTTTCCGCCGCAGGGGCCTATGGCTACACCTTC. The entire variable domain, with the rest obtained from reference TRBV7-8 and TRBJ1-2, is as follows: GAGVSQSPRYKVAKRGQDVALRCDPISGHVSLFWYQQALGQGPEFLTYFQNEAQLDKSGLPSDRFFAERPEGSVSTLKIQRTQQEDSAVYLCASSFSAAGAYGYTFGSGTRLTVV.

This sequence joins TRBV9 and TRBJ2-3; 10 bases are shared with TRBD2. CDR1 is SGDLS, CDR2 YYNGEE, per germline. The V segment lost 0 bases and the J segment 1 base; nucleotides outside the gene matches: 2. The CDR3 runs to 16 residues. CDR3 sequence reads: CASSVASGRGTDTQYF. Written as DNA, the CDR3 is TGTGCCAGCAGCGTAGCGAGCGGGAGGGGCACAGATACGCAGTATTTT.

CDR3: CASSSSGQGLNQPQHF. The DNA for the CDR3 is TGTGCCAGCAGTTCTTCCGGACAGGGGCTGAATCAGCCCCAGCATTTT. The chain combines TRBV28 with TRBJ1-5; 9 bases align to TRBD1. Germline assignment: CDR1 MDHEN and CDR2 SYDVKM. The V gene end was trimmed by 4 bases and the J gene end by 4 bases; junction bases not matched to a gene: 8. This CDR3 has 16 amino acids.

V and J are TRBV30 and TRBJ2-2, with 10 bases that match TRBD2. The germline V gene has CDR1 GTSNPN and CDR2 SVGIG (reference sequence). With 0 bases clipped from V and 7 bases from J, the junction kept 14 bases outside the gene matches. The CDR3 length is 18 residues. CDR3 residues: CAWSVRRGLAVGSGELFF. In nucleotides, the CDR3 is TGTGCCTGGAGTGTTCGCCGCGGACTAGCGGTCGGGAGCGGGGAGCTGTTTTTT. The whole variable domain, filled in from reference TRBV30 and TRBJ2-2, reads SQTIHQWPATLVQPVGSPLSLECTVEGTSNPNLYWYRQAAGRGLQLLFYSVGIGQISSEVPQNLSASRPQDRQFILSSKKLLLSDSGFYLCAWSVRRGLAVGSGELFFGEGSRLTVL.

The chain combines TRBV10-3 with TRBJ1-5; TRBD1 is a possible D gene (5 bases). The germline V and J ends were trimmed by 2 bases and 5 bases, with 10 bases remaining between them. This CDR3 has 14 residues. Looked up from germline, CDR1 is ENHRY and CDR2 is SYGVKD. The CDR3 nucleotides are TGTGCCATCAGTGAGGGGACGGGAGATCAGCCCCAGCATTTT. Protein product: CAISEGTGDQPQHF.